One sample yielded the 18 T cell receptor beta chains listed below, sequenced in a study of PD-1 blockade in classical Hodgkin lymphoma. The method was immunoSEQ multiplex PCR; TCRdb's version includes in-frame clones alone and lacks a portion of them. The data show some 96,000 clones, roughly 81% seen once. Each patient's relapse followed autologous stem cell transplantation, and brentuximab vedotin exposure varied. The sample in question was peripheral blood mononuclear cells (PBMCs), obtained before the second cycle of nivolumab. These receptors originate from a human donor with classical Hodgkin lymphoma.

The chain couples TRBV10-3 to TRBJ2-5; TRBD1 might be the D (5 bases). Germline CDR1 and CDR2: ENHRY and SYGVKD. The CDR3 spans 13 residues. The germline V and J ends were trimmed by 10 bases and 0 bases, with 12 bases remaining between them. CDR3 sequence (DNA): TGTGCCACTGCACAAGGGGACCAAGAGACCCAGTACTTC. This codes for CATAQGDQETQYF.

The chain recombines TRBV2 with TRBJ1-2, with a weak D call TRBD1 (5 bases). The CDR3 consists of 13 residues. Germline V gives CDR1 SNHLY, CDR2 FYNNEI. V shed 6 bases and J shed 7 bases, with 15 bases lying between them. CDR3: CASRRSGGSGYTF. The CDR3 DNA reads TGTGCCAGCAGGCGAAGCGGGGGTTCTGGCTACACCTTC.

This chain joins TRBV6-6 and TRBJ2-2; D unresolved. In germline, CDR1 is MNHNY, CDR2 SVGAGI (reference sequence). Trimming took off 8 bases at V and 7 bases at J, with 14 bases between the two ends. This CDR3 has 13 residues. The CDR3 DNA is TGTGCCAGCGGGCCTTCCTTTGGCGGGGAGCTGTTTTTT. Amino acid sequence: CASGPSFGGELFF.

The rearrangement links TRBV4-2 to TRBJ1-1; D is possibly TRBD1 (5 bases). V lost 3 bases to trimming and J lost 2 bases, with 13 bases between them. The length of the CDR3 is 15 residues. The germline V gene encodes CDR1 LGHNA and CDR2 YNFKEQ. Written as DNA, the CDR3 is TGTGCCAGCAGCCAGTCCGGGGGTCACAACACTGAAGCTTTCTTT. Residues: CASSQSGGHNTEAFF.

The rearrangement joins TRBV4-1 to TRBJ2-5; TRBD2 matches at 14 bases. The V gene end was trimmed by 1 base and the J gene end by 4 bases; junction bases not matched to a gene: 5. CDR3 length: 17 residues. The germline V gene encodes CDR1 MGHRA and CDR2 YSYEKL. The CDR3 protein is CASSQVGLAGGRETQYF. CDR3 in DNA: TGCGCCAGCAGCCAAGTAGGACTAGCGGGAGGTAGAGAGACCCAGTACTTC.

V gene TRBV29-1 combines with J gene TRBJ2-5; tentatively, D is TRBD2 (7 bases). CDR1 SQVTM and CDR2 ANQGSEA come from the germline V gene. The CDR3 covers 14 residues. The V gene lost 6 bases and the J gene lost 3 bases, with 17 bases spanning the gap. Here the CDR3 reads CSVAWGRGEETQYF. CDR3 nucleotides: TGCAGCGTCGCTTGGGGGAGGGGGGAAGAGACCCAGTACTTC.

A remark on this clone: The sample holds other DNA sequences that translate to the same CDR3. This sequence joins TRBV5-1 and TRBJ1-2; no clear D. This CDR3 has 14 amino acids. CDR1 SGHRS and CDR2 YFSETQ come from the germline V gene. V dropped 0 bases and J dropped 2 bases, with 8 bases sitting between them. For the CDR3, the DNA is TGCGCCAGCAGCTTGGAGTCGCCAAACTATGGCTACACCTTC. Translated: CASSLESPNYGYTF.

The chain recombines TRBV6-6 with TRBJ2-3, with a tentative D call TRBD1 (8 bases). Germline CDR1 is MNHNY and CDR2 is SVGAGI (reference sequence). The CDR3 totals 15 residues. The V and J ends lost 6 bases and 2 bases respectively, with 15 bases between them. CDR3 residues: CASRFTGGATDTQYF. The CDR3 region has the DNA TGTGCCAGCAGATTTACAGGGGGGGCCACAGATACGCAGTATTTT.

J is TRBJ1-1 and V is TRBV10-3; D is perhaps TRBD1 (5 bases). Germline loops: CDR1 ENHRY, CDR2 SYGVKD. The CDR3 sequence is 14 residues long. V was clipped by 4 bases and J by 3 bases, with 12 bases between them. The CDR3 loop reads CAISVGGRDTEAFF. CDR3 DNA sequence: TGTGCCATCAGTGTCGGGGGTAGGGACACTGAAGCTTTCTTT.

V usage is TRBV5-5 and J usage is TRBJ1-5; possibly TRBD1 for D (6 bases). CDR1 SGHKS and CDR2 YYEKEE come from the germline V gene (reference sequence). Trimming cost V 0 bases and J 3 bases, with 7 bases left between them. The CDR3 loop spans 14 amino acids. The CDR3 sequence is CASSLVGANQPQHF. In DNA form, the CDR3 reads TGTGCCAGCAGCTTGGTGGGGGCCAATCAGCCCCAGCATTTT.

CDR3: CATSRPTGDPIYF. The DNA of the CDR3 is TGTGCCACCAGCAGACCCACAGGGGATCCCATATATTTT. The genes are TRBV15 and TRBJ1-3; 7 bases map to TRBD1. Germline V gene lookup returns CDR1 LNHNV and CDR2 YYDKDF (reference sequence). The CDR3 has 13 amino acids. The J segment lost 11 bases and the V segment lost 2 bases, leaving 6 bases of the junction unmatched.

The CDR3 DNA sequence: TGTGCCAGCAGCTTAGTTCAGGGGGCGAGCACTGAAGCTTTCTTT. Its protein is CASSLVQGASTEAFF. This rearrangement joins TRBV7-2 to TRBJ1-1; TRBD1 agrees at 8 bases. Germline assignment: CDR1 SGHTA and CDR2 FQGNSA. This CDR3 is built from 15 residues. Trimming at V came to 1 base and at J to 4 bases, leaving 5 bases not matched to a gene.

The V gene is TRBV27, the J gene TRBJ2-3; 10 bases align to TRBD2. J lost 4 bases, V lost 8 bases, and 18 bases had no gene match. Germline CDR1 is MNHEY and CDR2 is SMNVEV (reference sequence). CDR3 length equals 18 residues. CDR3 loop: CASATDLAGVGGPDTQYF. The CDR3 coding sequence is TGTGCCAGCGCGACCGACCTAGCGGGAGTTGGGGGCCCAGATACGCAGTATTTT.

This clone was counted many times. The V and J genes are TRBV27 and TRBJ2-1; 7 bases match TRBD2. The CDR3 covers 13 residues. Germline trimming cut 8 bases from V and 4 bases from J; bases unmatched to any gene: 5. Germline CDR1 is MNHEY and CDR2 is SMNVEV (reference sequence). CDR3 region: CASRTSLYNEQFF. The CDR3 DNA reads as TGTGCCAGCCGGACTAGTCTATACAATGAGCAGTTCTTC.

The chain has TRBV10-3 and TRBJ2-7; possible D gene TRBD1, 5 bases. CDR1 is ENHRY and CDR2 is SYGVKD in the germline V gene. The CDR3 runs 16 residues. V lost 0 bases and J lost 0, with 12 bases in between. DNA for the CDR3: TGTGCCATCAGTGAGTCAGGAATGGGGCCCTCCTACGAGCAGTACTTC. It translates to CAISESGMGPSYEQYF.

This clone has a handful of counts. V is TRBV13 and J is TRBJ1-1; D is ambiguous. This CDR3 has 15 residues. V was clipped by 0 bases and J by 1 base, with 9 bases between them. Germline V gene sequence: CDR1 PRHDT, CDR2 FYEKMQ (reference sequence). The CDR3 nucleotides are TGTGCCAGCAGCTTAGGTTCAGGAGCGAACACTGAAGCTTTCTTT. This sequence encodes CASSLGSGANTEAFF.

The CDR3 sequence: CASSYSGTGVTEAFF. The DNA for the CDR3 is TGTGCCAGCAGTTACTCCGGGACAGGGGTCACTGAAGCTTTCTTT. The genes are TRBV6-6 and TRBJ1-1; TRBD1 matches 10 bases. The CDR3 runs to 15 residues. J gave up 4 bases and V 0 bases, and 2 bases lay outside the gene matches. Germline V gene lookup returns CDR1 MNHNY and CDR2 SVGAGI (reference sequence).

The chain's CDR3 is CASKTSGSLVETQYF. Here the CDR3 DNA reads TGTGCCAGCAAAACTAGCGGGAGCTTGGTGGAGACCCAGTACTTC. This chain connects TRBV6-5 to TRBJ2-5, with 11 positions matching TRBD2. V gave up 7 bases and J gave up 5 bases; unmatched junction bases: 9. The germline V gene encodes CDR1 MNHEY and CDR2 SVGAGI. This CDR3 contains 15 residues.